The rows below give T cell receptor beta chains drawn from one sample of a study of blood T cell repertoires in COVID-19. Using immunoSEQ multiplex PCR, the repertoire was profiled, and TCRdb retains in-frame clones only, with some absent. Of 220,000 or so clones listed, 85% to 90% were seen once; the top ten hold under 3.5%. The sequenced sample was PBMCs or T cells enriched from blood (not recorded which). All receptors come from a young woman in a cohort exposed to, infected with or recovered from COVID-19 (not recorded which). Each CDR3 is given with its conserved first and last residue. The order of the fields is V gene, J gene, clone size, D gene, CDR3 DNA, CDR3 protein. D genes are given only for firm matches. Clone size is shown for a subset of rows, as once, few, many or a class of expanded clone.

>TRBV4-2|TRBJ1-1|.|.
TGTGCCAGCAGCGATTTCCACTTGGCTTTCTTT
CASSDFHLAFF
>TRBV6-1|TRBJ2-3|.|TRBD1
TGTGCCAGCAGTGAAGGGGGGACAGGGAGTGATACGCAGTATTTT
CASSEGGTGSDTQYF
>TRBV4-1|TRBJ1-1|once|.
TGCGCCAGCAGCCCCATCGCGGGGTTTGGTGCTGAAGCTTTCTTT
CASSPIAGFGAEAFF
>TRBV11-3|TRBJ1-2|.|.
TGTGCCAGCAGCTCCTCGAATATCGGCTATGGCTACACCTTC
CASSSSNIGYGYTF
>TRBV18|TRBJ1-1|.|.
TGTGCCAGCTCACTACGGACAGAAACGGAAGCTTTCTTT
CASSLRTETEAFF
>TRBV28|TRBJ1-6|.|.
TGTGCCAGCAGTTTGTTACAAAGCTCCTATAATTCACCCCTCCACTTT
CASSLLQSSYNSPLHF
>TRBV2|TRBJ1-1|.|.
TGTGCCAGCAGGCTATACGACAGGCCGAACACTGAAGCTTTCTTT
CASRLYDRPNTEAFF
>TRBV3-1/TRBV3-2|TRBJ2-7|.|TRBD2
TGTGCCAGCAGCCGCCATGGAGCGGGAGATACCTACGAGCAGTACTTC
CASSRHGAGDTYEQYF
>TRBV27|TRBJ2-1|.|.
TGTGCCAGCAGTTTAGGGGGCCTTGGGCGCCCAAGCTCCTACAATGAGCAGTTCTTC
CASSLGGLGRPSSYNEQFF
>TRBV12-3/TRBV12-4|TRBJ1-2|.|.
TGTGCCAGCAGTTTGGGCAAAAACTACACCTTC
CASSLGKNYTF
>TRBV6-5|TRBJ1-2|.|.
TGTGCCACCCTAGATGGGGGCAACTATGGCTACACCTTC
CATLDGGNYGYTF
>TRBV10-2|TRBJ2-7|.|.
TGCGCCAGCGGGCCAGGGGCCCAGAAAGGCTACGAGCAGTACTTC
CASGPGAQKGYEQYF
>TRBV9|TRBJ1-5|.|.
TGTGCCAGCAGCGGGGACTACCGTAACCATCAGCCCCAGCATTTT
CASSGDYRNHQPQHF
>TRBV5-6|TRBJ2-3|.|.
TGTGCCAGCAGCCAAAACAGGGGAGGTACGCAGTATTTT
CASSQNRGGTQYF
>TRBV10-3|TRBJ1-2|.|TRBD1
TGTGCCATCAGTGAGACAGGGGGTGGCTATGGCTACACCTTC
CAISETGGGYGYTF
>TRBV2|TRBJ1-1|once|.
TGTGCCAGCAGGGCCGGGTGGCGTCCTGAAGCTTTCTTT
CASRAGWRPEAFF
>TRBV10-3|TRBJ2-6|once|TRBD1
TGTGCCATCGGCTTCGGGACAGGTCCCTCTGGGGCCAACGTCCTGACTTTC
CAIGFGTGPSGANVLTF
>TRBV2|TRBJ1-4|.|.
TGTGCCCCAGTAAGTGAAAAACTGTTTTTT
CAPVSEKLFF
>TRBV6-1|TRBJ2-2|.|TRBD2
TGTGCCAGCAGTGATGCCCCCCTACTAAGTAGCGGGGGTAACACCGGGGAGCTGTTTTTT
CASSDAPLLSSGGNTGELFF
>TRBV10-3|TRBJ1-4|.|.
TGTGCCATCAGTAAGAGTCTATCAGGGGAGAGTGAAAAACTGTTTTTT
CAISKSLSGESEKLFF
>TRBV7-2|TRBJ2-3|.|TRBD2
TGTGCCAGCAGCTTAGGGAAAAGGACTAGCACCCGCACAGATACGCAGTATTTT
CASSLGKRTSTRTDTQYF
>TRBV25-1|TRBJ2-2|.|TRBD1
TGTGCCAGCAGCACCGGGACAGGGATCACCGGGGAGCTGTTTTTT
CASSTGTGITGELFF
>TRBV3-1/TRBV3-2|TRBJ1-3|.|.
TGTGCCAGCAGCCTCTCCCTAGAGCGCTCTGGAAACACCATATATTTT
CASSLSLERSGNTIYF
>TRBV5-1|TRBJ1-1|.|.
TGCGCCAGCAGCGTAGCACAGGATGAAGCTTTCTTT
CASSVAQDEAFF
>TRBV5-4|TRBJ2-7|.|TRBD2
TGTGCCAGCAGCTTGCGACTAGCGGAGTACGAGCAGTACTTC
CASSLRLAEYEQYF
>TRBV2|TRBJ1-1|.|.
TGTGCCAGCAGTGTCCAGGGCAACACTGAAGCTTTCTTT
CASSVQGNTEAFF
>TRBV21-1|TRBJ1-1|.|.
TGTGCCAGCAGCAAAGAGGCAGGGAGGTCCTCGAACACTGAAGCTTTCTTT
CASSKEAGRSSNTEAFF
>TRBV19|TRBJ1-3|.|.
TGTGCCAGTAGTCCCCTAATCTCTGGAAACACCATATATTTT
CASSPLISGNTIYF
>TRBV19|TRBJ1-6|.|TRBD1
TGTGCCAGTAGCAGGGACAGCTATTCATCCCTCCACTTT
CASSRDSYSSLHF
>TRBV28|TRBJ1-1|.|.
TGTGCCAGCAGATGGACAGACTCCGGGAGGACTGAAGCTTTCTTT
CASRWTDSGRTEAFF
>TRBV6-5|TRBJ1-2|.|TRBD1
TGTGCCAGCAGTTACTCCATAGGACAGGGCCACTATGGCTACACCTTC
CASSYSIGQGHYGYTF
>TRBV4-2|TRBJ1-4|.|TRBD1
TGTGCCAGCAGCCAAGATACAGGGGCGGCTAATGAAAAACTGTTTTTT
CASSQDTGAANEKLFF
>TRBV5-1|TRBJ1-4|.|.
TGCGCCAGCAGCTTACAAGGGGATGGTGAAAAACTGTTTTTT
CASSLQGDGEKLFF
>TRBV27|TRBJ2-6|once|.
TGTGCCAGCAGTTCAGGGGTGGTGGCCAACGTCCTGACTTTC
CASSSGVVANVLTF
>TRBV19|TRBJ2-7|once|TRBD1
TGTGCCAGTAGTAAGGAGACAGGGGGATACGAGCAGTACTTC
CASSKETGGYEQYF
>TRBV27|TRBJ1-5|.|.
TGTGCCAGCAGTTATGCGAATCAGCCCCAGCATTTT
CASSYANQPQHF
>TRBV7-9|TRBJ1-4|.|TRBD1
TGTGCCACCCCGGACAGGGTTAATGAAAAACTGTTTTTT
CATPDRVNEKLFF
>TRBV30|TRBJ1-1|once|.
TGTGCCTGGAGTGTACTGGTGAACACTGAAGCTTTCTTT
CAWSVLVNTEAFF
>TRBV27|TRBJ1-5|.|.
TGTGCCAGCAGTTTTTCGGGCAATCAGCCCCAGCATTTT
CASSFSGNQPQHF
>TRBV11-2|TRBJ2-5|.|TRBD1
TGTGCCAGCAGCTTAGATAGGACAGGCGGGACCCAGTACTTC
CASSLDRTGGTQYF
>TRBV30|TRBJ2-1|.|TRBD2
TGTGCCTGGAAACTAGCGCACGAGCAGTTCTTC
CAWKLAHEQFF
>TRBV2|TRBJ2-3|.|.
TGTGCCAGCAGTTTGCGGGCGGACCGCGGCACCGACACAGATACGCAGTATTTT
CASSLRADRGTDTDTQYF
>TRBV2|TRBJ1-3|few|TRBD1
TGTGCCAGCAGTGAAACCCTCAACAGGGGACAAGCTTTGGACACCATATATTTT
CASSETLNRGQALDTIYF
>TRBV27|TRBJ2-7|.|TRBD2
TGTGCCAGCAGTTTTGGCGGGGGGGCCGGCGAGCAGTACTTC
CASSFGGGAGEQYF
>TRBV30|TRBJ2-6|.|.
TGTGCCTGGGGGACTTCCTCCTCTGGGGCCAACGTCCTGACTTTC
CAWGTSSSGANVLTF
>TRBV7-9|TRBJ2-3|.|.
TGTGCCAGCAGCTTAGTAATCACAGATACGCAGTATTTT
CASSLVITDTQYF
>TRBV5-6|TRBJ2-1|.|TRBD2
TGTGCCAGCAGCCGGACTAGCGGGGGACCTTTAGGGAAATACGAGCAGTTCTTC
CASSRTSGGPLGKYEQFF
>TRBV9|TRBJ1-4|.|.
TGTGCCAGCAGCGTTTCTAGGGAGGTTAATGAAAAACTGTTTTTT
CASSVSREVNEKLFF